These 13 T cell receptor beta chains were all obtained from the same sample, sequenced in a study of CD8+CD57+ T cells in acquired aplastic anemia (dated by TCRdb to the late 2010s). Sequencer: Illumina HiSeq 2000. Genomic DNA served as template for TCR beta VDJ combination and CDR3 sequence profiling. TCRdb ran its own pipeline on the public reads, namely fastp trimming at Q25 and MiXCR clone calling, and kept in-frame beta chains. For every CDR3 protein sequence, its rows merge into one entry that carries the most common genes and DNA. Present in this sample are about 210,000 distinct CDR3 sequences, 30% to 35% of which were seen just once. The ten biggest clones cover roughly 1.1% of the sample. Sample: sorted CD4+, CD8+, or CD8+CD57+ T cells (not recorded which) from PBMCs. These receptors were taken from a human donor in good health, serving as a control.

This clonotype was seen more than once but under ten times. A much larger clone lies a single base off, so this may be a read error. The chain combines TRBV7-9 with TRBJ2-2, with unresolved D. Germline V gene data show CDR1 as SEHNR and CDR2 as FQNEAQ (reference sequence). This CDR3 has 14 residues. Between the trimmed V and J ends, which lost 5 bases and 3 bases, there was a span of 10 bases. The CDR3 region has the DNA TGTGCCAGCAGCGCCTGGTTCGACACCGGGGAGCTGTTTTTT. Translated: CASSAWFDTGELFF.

The gene calls are TRBV2 and TRBJ1-2; TRBD1 agrees at 7 bases. This CDR3 region has 12 residues. Germline CDR1 SNHLY, CDR2 FYNNEI. Unmatched junction bases numbered 5, after V lost 6 bases and J lost 7 bases. The CDR3 DNA reads as TGTGCCAGCAGGCTCACAGGGGTTGGCTACACCTTC. Translating gives CASRLTGVGYTF.

This clonotype was seen a few times. The rearrangement links TRBV9 to TRBJ1-3, with D unclear. The germline CDR1 and CDR2 sequences are SGDLS and YYNGEE. V lost 4 bases and J lost 1, with 21 bases in between. This CDR3 contains 18 residues. As DNA, the CDR3 is TGTGCCAGCAGCCCCCGGACCCCCCTCTCAGATTCTGGAAACACCATATATTTT. Protein product: CASSPRTPLSDSGNTIYF.

This clonotype was picked up many times. V and J are TRBV7-9 and TRBJ1-5; D not certain. There are 15 residues in the CDR3. The germline CDR1 and CDR2 sequences are SEHNR and FQNEAQ (reference sequence). The germline V and J ends were trimmed by 3 bases and 0 bases, with 9 bases remaining between them. DNA for the CDR3: TGTGCCAGCAGCTTGCTGGGCGATAGCAATCAGCCCCAGCATTTT. Translation: CASSLLGDSNQPQHF.

The rearrangement uses TRBV19 and TRBJ2-7; D gene ambiguous. The germline V gene has CDR1 LNHDA and CDR2 SQIVND (reference sequence). This CDR3 is built from 13 residues. The germline V and J ends were trimmed by 6 bases and 4 bases, with 13 bases remaining between them. The CDR3 DNA reads as TGTGCCAGTAGCCAGAGTGACGGTTACGAGCAGTACTTC. Translation: CASSQSDGYEQYF.

This clonotype has a count of ten or more. V and J are TRBV6-5 and TRBJ2-7; 7 bases map to TRBD1. J was trimmed by 5 bases and V by 4 bases; bases with no gene match: 5. Germline V gene data show CDR1 as MNHEY and CDR2 as SVGAGI. The CDR3 runs to 13 residues. CDR3 loop: CASSSRQGHEQYF. CDR3 bases: TGTGCCAGCAGTTCACGACAGGGCCACGAGCAGTACTTC.

With respect to this clonotype: A read error may account for a junction end that differs from germline. V usage is TRBV5-1 and J usage is TRBJ1-5; D not resolved. Germline V gene lookup returns CDR1 SGHRS and CDR2 YFSETQ. CDR3 length: 13 amino acids. CDR3 DNA: TGCGCCAACAGCGCGGACCAAGATCAGCCCCAGCATTTT. Amino acid sequence: CANSADQDQPQHF. Supplemented by reference TRBV5-1 and TRBJ1-5, the full variable domain reads KAGVTQTPRYLIKTRGQQVTLSCSPISGHRSVSWYQQTPGQGLQFLFEYFSETQRNKGNFPGRFSGRQFSNSRSEMNVSTLELGDSALYLCANSADQDQPQHFGDGTRLSIL.

The chain joins TRBV20-1 to TRBJ2-7; no clear D gene. Trimming removed 3 bases at V and 5 bases at J, with 11 bases between. The germline V gene encodes CDR1 DFQATT and CDR2 SNEGSKA (reference sequence). The CDR3 has 12 amino acids. CDR3 DNA: TGCAGTGCTAGGCCTCGGGCAAACGAGCAGTACTTC. Translation gives CSARPRANEQYF.

The genes are TRBV5-1 and TRBJ2-2; D possibly corresponds to TRBD2 (6 bases). V gave up 7 bases and J gave up 8 bases, with 24 bases separating them. The CDR3 spans 16 residues. Per germline, CDR1 SGHRS and CDR2 YFSETQ. CDR3 nucleotide sequence: TGCGCCAGCGGGAGAATGCGGGAACAAGGGGTAGGGGAGCTGTTTTTT. Protein product: CASGRMREQGVGELFF.

This clonotype was counted at least ten times. This chain uses TRBV7-2 with TRBJ2-3, with TRBD1 as a possible D gene (6 bases). The CDR3 spans 15 residues. The V end was cut by 4 bases, the J end by 2 bases, with 13 bases between. Germline assignment: CDR1 SGHTA and CDR2 FQGNSA. This CDR3 reads CASSYRVIYTDTQYF. CDR3 in DNA: TGTGCCAGCAGCTACAGGGTGATCTACACAGATACGCAGTATTTT.

The gene calls are TRBV9 and TRBJ2-3, with TRBD2 matching 9 bases. CDR1 SGDLS and CDR2 YYNGEE come from the germline V gene. The CDR3 sequence is 18 residues long. The trim removed 0 bases at V and 6 bases at J, leaving 14 bases unmatched. CDR3 loop: CASSVGLGGRALSDTQYF. CDR3 nucleotide sequence: TGTGCCAGCAGCGTAGGGTTAGGCGGGAGGGCCCTTTCGGATACGCAGTATTTT. The whole variable domain, remainder taken from reference TRBV9 and TRBJ2-3, is DSGVTQTPKHLITATGQRVTLRCSPRSGDLSVYWYQQSLDQGLQFLIQYYNGEERAKGNILERFSAQQFPDLHSELNLSSLELGDSALYFCASSVGLGGRALSDTQYFGPGTRLTVL.

This clonotype was observed a handful of times. The chain links TRBV15 to TRBJ2-7; 13 nucleotides align to TRBD2. Unmatched junction bases numbered 10, after V lost 4 bases and J lost 7 bases. Germline V gives CDR1 LNHNV, CDR2 YYDKDF (reference sequence). This CDR3 region has 16 residues. CDR3 sequence reads: CATSIGGLAGDREQYV. The CDR3 nucleotides are TGTGCCACCAGCATTGGAGGACTAGCGGGAGATCGGGAGCAGTACGTC.

This clonotype has ten or more counts. The chain is built from TRBV20-1 and TRBJ2-1; unclear D gene. This CDR3 region has 11 residues. Germline lookup yields CDR1 DFQATT and CDR2 SNEGSKA (reference sequence). Trimming stripped 5 bases from V and 7 bases from J, with 9 bases between. The CDR3 region is CSAVSVNEQFF. The DNA for the CDR3 is TGCAGTGCTGTCTCGGTGAATGAGCAGTTCTTC.